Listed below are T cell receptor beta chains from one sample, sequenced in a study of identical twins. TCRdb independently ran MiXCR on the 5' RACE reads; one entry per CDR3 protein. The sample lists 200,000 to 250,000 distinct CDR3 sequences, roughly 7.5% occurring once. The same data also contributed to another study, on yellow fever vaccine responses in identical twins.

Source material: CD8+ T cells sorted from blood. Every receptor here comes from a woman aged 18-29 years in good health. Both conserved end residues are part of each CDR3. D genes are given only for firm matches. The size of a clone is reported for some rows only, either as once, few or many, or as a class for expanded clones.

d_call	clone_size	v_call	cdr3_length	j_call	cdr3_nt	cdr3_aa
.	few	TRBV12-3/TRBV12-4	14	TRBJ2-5	TGTGCCAGCAGTTTAGGTGGAGCGTTGGAGACCCAGTACTTC	CASSLGGALETQYF
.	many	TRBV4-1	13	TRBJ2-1	TGCGCCAGCAGCCAAGCTAGCTTGGCTGAGCAGTTCTTC	CASSQASLAEQFF
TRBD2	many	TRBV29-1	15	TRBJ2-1	TGCAGCGTTGAAGATCCTTCGGGGGGACCCAATGAGCAGTTCTTC	CSVEDPSGGPNEQFF
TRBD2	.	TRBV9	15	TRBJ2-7	TGTGCCAGCAGCCCCAGCCAGCGGGGGGACTACGAGCAGTACTTC	CASSPSQRGDYEQYF
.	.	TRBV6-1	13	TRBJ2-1	TGTGCCAGCGGAGACATCGGCTACAATGAGCAGTTCTTC	CASGDIGYNEQFF
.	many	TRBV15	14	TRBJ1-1	TGTGCCACCAGCAGAGATCACACTGATCTTGAAGCTTTCTTT	CATSRDHTDLEAFF
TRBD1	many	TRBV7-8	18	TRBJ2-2	TGTGCCAGCAGCGTTCCCCGGGACAGGGGGCCGTACACCGGGGAGCTGTTTTTT	CASSVPRDRGPYTGELFF
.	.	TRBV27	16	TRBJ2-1	TGTGCCAGCAGCCAATCTCCTTGGGGGTCGTACAATGAGCAGTTCTTC	CASSQSPWGSYNEQFF
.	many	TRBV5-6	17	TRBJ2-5	TGTGCCAGCAGCTTGGCGCTTAGCGGAGCGGAGCAAGAGACCCAGTACTTC	CASSLALSGAEQETQYF
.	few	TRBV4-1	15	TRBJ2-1	TGCGCCAGCAGCCACGAGCCGACAGGTCGGAATGAGCAGTTCTTC	CASSHEPTGRNEQFF
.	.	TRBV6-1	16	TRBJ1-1	TGTGCCAGCAGTCCCTGGACAGATAGAGGGAACACTGAAGCTTTCTTT	CASSPWTDRGNTEAFF
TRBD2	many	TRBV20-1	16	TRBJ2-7	TGCAGTGCTAGTACGGGGCGGGAGAGGGCCGAGGACGAGCAGTACTTC	CSASTGRERAEDEQYF
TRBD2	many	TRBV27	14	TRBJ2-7	TGTGCCTTCAGCGGGAGGTTACCTTCCTACGAGCAGTACTTC	CAFSGRLPSYEQYF
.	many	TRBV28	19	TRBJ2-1	TGTGCCAGCAGTTTCCCGGGGGCCCTGCCGGGACTATCCTACAATGAGCAGTTCTTC	CASSFPGALPGLSYNEQFF
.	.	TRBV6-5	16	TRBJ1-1	TGTGCCAGCAGTTCGGACAGAGGATACGGGGGCACTGAAGCTTTCTTT	CASSSDRGYGGTEAFF
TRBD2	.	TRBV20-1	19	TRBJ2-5	TGCAGTGCTAGAGATCTAGGACTAGCGGGAGGGCCGACGAAAGAGACCCAGTACTTC	CSARDLGLAGGPTKETQYF
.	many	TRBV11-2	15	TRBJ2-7	TGTGCCAGCAGCTTATCGGGACGGGAGACCTACGAGCAGTACTTC	CASSLSGRETYEQYF
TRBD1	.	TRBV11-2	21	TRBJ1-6	TGTGCCAGCAGCTTAGGGACCCGGGACAGGGTAATTGTCTCCTATAATTCACCCCTCCACTTT	CASSLGTRDRVIVSYNSPLHF
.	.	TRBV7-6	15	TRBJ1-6	TGTGCCAGCAGCTTAGTGGGTGACAGTAATTCACCCCTCCACTTT	CASSLVGDSNSPLHF
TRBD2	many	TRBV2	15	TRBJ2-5	TGTGCCAGCAATCCGGGACTAGCGGAAAAAGAGACCCAGTACTTC	CASNPGLAEKETQYF
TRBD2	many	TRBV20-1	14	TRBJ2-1	TGCAGCGTAGAAACTAGCGAGATGTACAATGAGCAGTTCTTC	CSVETSEMYNEQFF
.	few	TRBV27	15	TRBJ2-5	TGTGCCAGCAGCACCCACCGGGACTCTCAACAGACCCAGTACTTC	CASSTHRDSQQTQYF